This note documents a single T cell receptor beta chain sequence. CDR1 LGHNT and CDR2 FRNRAP come from the germline V gene. This CDR3 has 17 amino acids. V dropped 1 base and J dropped 4 bases, with 17 bases sitting between them. This sample was included in a study of control samples from healthy donors and cancer patients. Produced via immunoSEQ multiplex PCR; TCRdb's table is partial and in-frame only. The table has approximately 130,000 clones, around 90% seen once. The chain links TRBV12-5 to TRBJ1-5; tentatively, D is TRBD1 (6 bases). The sample taken for sequencing was blood. The source of this sequence is a man aged 50 to 60 in good health. Here the CDR3 DNA reads TGTGCTAGTGGTTTGGACCTTGACAGGTTAATTAATCAGCCCCAGCATTTT. This translates into CASGLDLDRLINQPQHF.